The sequence of this T cell receptor (beta chain) was determined in a study of CD8+CD57+ T cells in acquired aplastic anemia. In the study overall: Sorted CD4+ and CD8+ cells gave a mean 3.2 ug DNA, range roughly 0.18 to 30 ug.

Germline-derived CDR1 and CDR2 are DFQATT and SNEGSKA (reference sequence). This CDR3 is built from 13 residues. V lost 3 bases, J lost 5 bases, and 1 base stayed unmatched. The TCR beta profiling, which covered VDJ combination and CDR3 sequence, was carried out using genomic DNA as the template. TCRdb analysed the reads with MiXCR anew, one entry per CDR3 protein. This table holds roughly 280,000 distinct CDR3 sequences, 56% found once. For sequencing, patients were chosen who had shown expansion of CD8+CD57+ cells by flow cytometry. Severe acquired aplastic anemia was present in all patients. Each patient gave a blood sample that was collected before any therapy had been received.

V and J are TRBV20-1 and TRBJ1-4, with 9 bases lining up with TRBD1. Sequencing was done on a sample of sorted CD4+, CD8+, or CD8+CD57+ T cells (not recorded which) from PBMCs. This TCR was recovered from a human donor with aplastic anemia. CDR3 in amino acids: CSARGQGNEKLFF. CDR3 DNA sequence: TGCAGTGCTAGGGGACAGGGAAATGAAAAACTGTTTTTT.